What follows is one T cell receptor (beta chain) and its context. The CDR3 is 14 amino acids. V shed 4 bases and J 7 bases; nucleotides not matched to a gene: 7. Germline CDR1 reads SGHRS; CDR2 reads YFSETQ. The table came from immunoSEQ multiplex PCR; TCRdb's copy has only in-frame clones and leaves some out. The repertoire holds fewer than 30,000 clones, with just over 90% as singletons. The data stem from a study of T cell changes during pregnancy in multiple sclerosis. Material: CD4+ T cells from peripheral blood mononuclear cells, obtained in the first trimester of pregnancy. V and J are TRBV5-1 and TRBJ1-2; TRBD1 agrees at 10 bases. The sequence was collected from a female donor with multiple sclerosis, enrolled in a pregnancy study. In DNA form, the CDR3 reads TGCGCCAGCAGCGACTTCGGACAGGGGGGTGGCTACACCTTC. This encodes CASSDFGQGGGYTF.